The 25 T cell receptor beta chains listed next were all sequenced from one sample in a study of T cell repertoires in cytomegalovirus infection. TCRdb re-analysed the reads in MiXCR, keeping a single row per CDR3 protein. Of 250,000 or so distinct CDR3 sequences in the sample, approximately 8.3% were seen once. Sequencing used PBMCs. These receptors all come from a human donor in good health (CMV status not recorded). Some clones in this sample may be carry-over from other donors' samples.

The chain employs TRBV5-6 and TRBJ1-1, with D uncertain. V was clipped by 0 bases and J by 6 bases, with 6 bases between them. CDR3 size: 12 residues. CDR1 and CDR2 from the germline V gene are SGHDT and YYEEEE. CDR3 sequence: CASSLGPAEAFF. The CDR3 nucleotides read TGTGCCAGCAGCTTGGGCCCCGCTGAAGCTTTCTTT.

This clonotype was seen more than once but under ten times. The chain carries TRBV5-1 and TRBJ2-5; TRBD2 is a possible D gene (7 bases). The ends were cut back, 0 bases at V and 1 base at J, with 10 bases in the middle. Germline V gene data show CDR1 as SGHRS and CDR2 as YFSETQ. This CDR3 is 15 amino acids long. The CDR3 reads CASSLAGGRQETQYF. The CDR3, as DNA: TGCGCCAGCAGCTTGGCCGGGGGGCGCCAAGAGACCCAGTACTTC.

The table lists this clonotype with many counts. The rearrangement links TRBV12-3 or TRBV12-4 to TRBJ1-1, with 9 bases aligning to TRBD1. Trimming removed 5 bases from V and 7 bases from J; junction bases left unmatched: 8. The CDR3 has 14 amino acids. CDR3 amino acids: CASSLGTGNFEAFF. The DNA of the CDR3 is TGTGCCAGCAGTCTGGGGACAGGGAATTTTGAAGCTTTCTTT.

This clonotype was counted ten times or more. CDR3 sequence: CASSPGLAGVGEQFF. CDR3 coding DNA: TGTGCCAGCAGCCCAGGACTAGCGGGAGTCGGTGAGCAGTTCTTC. The chain has TRBV7-2 and TRBJ2-1; 13 bases align to TRBD2. In germline, CDR1 is SGHTA, CDR2 FQGNSA. The V gene end was trimmed by 5 bases and the J gene end by 9 bases; junction bases not matched to a gene: 7. This CDR3 is 15 amino acids long.

V and J are TRBV28 and TRBJ2-1, with no clear D. In germline, CDR1 is MDHEN, CDR2 SYDVKM. V was clipped by 1 base and J by 12 bases, with 10 bases between them. The CDR3 totals 12 residues. The CDR3, as DNA: TGTGCCAGCAGTTTATCAGGCGGATCGCAGTTCTTC. Translating gives CASSLSGGSQFF.

This clonotype was recorded only once. Since a much larger clone is just one base distant, this may be a read error. The chain carries TRBV19 and TRBJ2-2; D gene unclear. The CDR3 consists of 17 residues. Germline CDR1 is LNHDA and CDR2 is SQIVND (reference sequence). The CDR3 spells CASSIDPRRANTEELFF. Here the CDR3 DNA reads TGTGCCAGTAGTATAGACCCTAGACGGGCGAACACCGAGGAGCTGTTTTTT.

V gene TRBV12-3 or TRBV12-4 combines with J gene TRBJ2-3, with 15 bases identical to TRBD2. Losses at the gene ends were 4 bases for V and 1 base for J; bases not matched to a gene: 9. The CDR3 extends over 19 amino acids. The CDR3: CASSYSGTSGRFGTDTQYF. In nucleotides, the CDR3 is TGTGCCAGCAGTTACTCCGGGACTAGCGGGAGGTTCGGCACAGATACGCAGTATTTT.

The chain links TRBV7-8 to TRBJ2-5; 7 positions agree with TRBD1. The CDR3 runs 15 residues. Germline lookup yields CDR1 SGHVS and CDR2 FQNEAQ. V was pared by 5 bases and J by 0 bases, with 6 bases of the junction left unmatched. CDR3 amino acids: CASSKVGTDQETQYF. CDR3 DNA sequence: TGTGCCAGCAGCAAAGTAGGGACAGACCAAGAGACCCAGTACTTC.

V and J are TRBV7-6 and TRBJ2-7, with TRBD1 identical over 8 bases. This CDR3 has 18 residues. Germline-derived CDR1 and CDR2 are SGHVS and FNYEAQ. Trimming removed 5 bases from V and 0 bases from J; junction bases left unmatched: 15. The CDR3 DNA reads TGTGCCAGCAGCCGGACAGGCAGGGGGCGGAAAAGCTCCTACGAGCAGTACTTC. Translated, it gives CASSRTGRGRKSSYEQYF.

This clonotype was recorded many times. The rearrangement uses TRBV7-2 and TRBJ1-4; D might be TRBD1 (5 bases). Germline CDR1 SGHTA, CDR2 FQGNSA. The CDR3 runs 15 residues. V was cut by 1 base and J by 5 bases, with 11 bases left in between. CDR3 loop: CASSLGGRENEKLFF. The CDR3 bases are TGTGCCAGCAGCTTAGGGGGCAGAGAGAATGAAAAACTGTTTTTT.

This chain uses TRBV29-1 with TRBJ1-2; a possible D gene is TRBD1 (5 bases). V was shortened by 3 bases and J by 7 bases, with 15 bases between the two germline ends. This CDR3 is 13 amino acids long. The V gene's germline CDR1 is SQVTM and CDR2 ANQGSEA. CDR3 sequence reads: CSVEQGGGGGYTF. The CDR3 DNA is TGCAGCGTTGAGCAGGGCGGGGGTGGTGGCTACACCTTC.

The table lists this clonotype with a few counts. The chain combines TRBV2 with TRBJ2-1; 8 bases match TRBD2. From germline, CDR1 is SNHLY and CDR2 FYNNEI. The junction had 5 bases not matched to a gene; V was cut back by 4 bases and J by 3 bases. The CDR3 is made up of 15 amino acids. The CDR3 coding sequence is TGTGCCAGCAGTGCAGGGCTAGCGGGCTACAATGAGCAGTTCTTC. It is translated as CASSAGLAGYNEQFF.

This clonotype was picked up many times. The chain links TRBV7-2 to TRBJ2-7, with TRBD1 identical over 7 bases. Trimming took 4 bases from V and 6 from J; bases not matched to a gene: 6. The CDR3 sequence is 13 residues long. The germline gives CDR1 SGHTA, CDR2 FQGNSA. The DNA of the CDR3 is TGTGCCAGCAGCTCTTCTAACAGGGGCGAGCAGTACTTC. Translating gives CASSSSNRGEQYF.

This clonotype was seen more than once but under ten times. This rearrangement joins TRBV28 to TRBJ1-2, with D possibly TRBD1 on 6 matching bases. Germline values: CDR1 MDHEN, CDR2 SYDVKM. The CDR3 extends over 12 amino acids. V was clipped by 8 bases and J by 8 bases, with 15 bases between them. This CDR3 is CASGGGAKGYTF. The CDR3 coding sequence is TGTGCCAGCGGTGGGGGCGCAAAAGGCTACACCTTC.

This clonotype occurred many times. The chain links TRBV7-2 to TRBJ2-3, with 11 positions matching TRBD2. The CDR3 runs 19 residues. J lost 3 bases, V lost 2 bases, and 13 bases had no gene match. Germline V gene sequence: CDR1 SGHTA, CDR2 FQGNSA. The DNA of the CDR3 is TGTGCCAGCAGCTTAAAGTTATTTACTAGCGGGAGAAATACAGATACGCAGTATTTT. This sequence encodes CASSLKLFTSGRNTDTQYF.

This clonotype was detected ten times or more. Because the CDR3's place on the DNA is in doubt, the DNA is left out and the CDR3 is given as listed by TCRdb. This chain joins TRBV7-2 and TRBJ1-6; TRBD1, the table's D call, lacks a check against the DNA. Termini included, the CDR3 measures 16 amino acids. The germline V gene has CDR1 SGHTA and CDR2 FQGNSA. This CDR3 reads CASSVFRGRPNSPLHF.

This clonotype occurred many times. CDR3 bases: TGTGCCAGCAGCTTAGGCGAAAACTATGGCTACACCTTC. Residues: CASSLGENYGYTF. V usage is TRBV11-3 and J usage is TRBJ1-2; no clear D. This CDR3 region has 13 residues. Trimming removed 1 base from V and 2 bases from J, with 5 bases in between. Looked up from germline, CDR1 is SGHNT and CDR2 is YENEEA.

This clonotype has ten or more counts. The V call is TRBV12-3 or TRBV12-4, the J call TRBJ2-1; TRBD1 matches 7 bases. Trimming at V came to 5 bases and at J to 4 bases, leaving 5 bases not matched to a gene. This CDR3 is 14 amino acids long. The CDR3 sequence is CASSRTGEYNEQFF. The CDR3 DNA sequence: TGTGCCAGCAGTAGGACAGGAGAATACAATGAGCAGTTCTTC.

This clonotype was seen ten or more times. The genes are TRBV12-5 and TRBJ2-3, with unresolved D. Germline loops: CDR1 LGHNT, CDR2 FRNRAP. This CDR3 comprises 14 residues. V dropped 6 bases and J dropped 2 bases, with 12 bases sitting between them. CDR3 amino acids: CASGPWTVTDTQYF. In DNA form, the CDR3 reads TGTGCTAGTGGCCCCTGGACGGTCACAGATACGCAGTATTTT.

This clonotype has a count of ten or more. V and J are TRBV5-1 and TRBJ2-1; 11 bases are shared with TRBD2. V shed 1 base and J 8 bases; nucleotides not matched to a gene: 2. In germline, CDR1 is SGHRS, CDR2 YFSETQ. The length of the CDR3 is 14 residues. CDR3 region: CASSLTSGSYEQFF. The DNA of the CDR3 is TGCGCCAGCAGCTTGACTAGCGGGAGCTATGAGCAGTTCTTC. The whole variable domain, filled in from reference TRBV5-1 and TRBJ2-1, reads KAGVTQTPRYLIKTRGQQVTLSCSPISGHRSVSWYQQTPGQGLQFLFEYFSETQRNKGNFPGRFSGRQFSNSRSEMNVSTLELGDSALYLCASSLTSGSYEQFFGPGTRLTVL.

The chain carries TRBV28 and TRBJ1-1; no clear D. This CDR3 comprises 13 residues. CDR1 is MDHEN, CDR2 SYDVKM, per germline. Trimming removed 5 bases at V and 5 bases at J, with 12 bases between. CDR3 bases: TGTGCCAGCAGTCGGGAACGGGGAACTGAAGCTTTCTTT. Translating gives CASSRERGTEAFF. The full variable domain, its missing parts supplied by reference TRBV28 and TRBJ1-1, is DVKVTQSSRYLVKRTGEKVFLECVQDMDHENMFWYRQDPGLGLRLIYFSYDVKMKEKGDIPEGYSVSREKKERFSLILESASTNQTSMYLCASSRERGTEAFFGQGTRLTVV.

This chain joins TRBV4-1 and TRBJ1-1; D call uncertain. The CDR3 contains 15 residues. Germline CDR1 is MGHRA and CDR2 is YSYEKL. V was trimmed by 0 bases and J by 1 base, leaving 9 bases between them. The CDR3 region is CASSQDQAANTEAFF. In DNA, the CDR3 is TGCGCCAGCAGCCAAGATCAGGCAGCGAACACTGAAGCTTTCTTT.

This clonotype was seen many times. The chain combines TRBV7-3 with TRBJ1-1; the match to TRBD1 covers 8 bases. CDR3 length: 14 amino acids. With 0 bases clipped from V and 9 bases from J, the junction kept 6 bases outside the gene matches. Germline values: CDR1 SGHTA, CDR2 FQGTGA. CDR3 residues: CASSLTAGQGKAFF. CDR3 bases: TGTGCCAGCAGCTTAACTGCTGGACAGGGAAAAGCTTTCTTT.

This clonotype was found many times. As DNA, the CDR3 is TGTGCCAGCAGCTTGGGCAGGGCGAACACCGGGGAGCTGTTTTTT. Protein product: CASSLGRANTGELFF. The chain is built from TRBV7-2 and TRBJ2-2, with D tentatively TRBD1 (5 bases). Germline CDR1 SGHTA, CDR2 FQGNSA. V was trimmed by 3 bases and J by 0 bases, leaving 8 bases between them. There are 15 residues in the CDR3.

The chain has TRBV7-6 and TRBJ2-3; D perhaps matches TRBD1 (6 bases). V lost 5 bases, J lost 5 bases, and 20 bases lay in between. The germline V gene encodes CDR1 SGHVS and CDR2 FNYEAQ. The CDR3 loop spans 16 amino acids. The CDR3 DNA reads TGTGCCAGCAGCCCCTCTTTGGGGGCCCCAGGAGATACGCAGTATTTT. This codes for CASSPSLGAPGDTQYF.